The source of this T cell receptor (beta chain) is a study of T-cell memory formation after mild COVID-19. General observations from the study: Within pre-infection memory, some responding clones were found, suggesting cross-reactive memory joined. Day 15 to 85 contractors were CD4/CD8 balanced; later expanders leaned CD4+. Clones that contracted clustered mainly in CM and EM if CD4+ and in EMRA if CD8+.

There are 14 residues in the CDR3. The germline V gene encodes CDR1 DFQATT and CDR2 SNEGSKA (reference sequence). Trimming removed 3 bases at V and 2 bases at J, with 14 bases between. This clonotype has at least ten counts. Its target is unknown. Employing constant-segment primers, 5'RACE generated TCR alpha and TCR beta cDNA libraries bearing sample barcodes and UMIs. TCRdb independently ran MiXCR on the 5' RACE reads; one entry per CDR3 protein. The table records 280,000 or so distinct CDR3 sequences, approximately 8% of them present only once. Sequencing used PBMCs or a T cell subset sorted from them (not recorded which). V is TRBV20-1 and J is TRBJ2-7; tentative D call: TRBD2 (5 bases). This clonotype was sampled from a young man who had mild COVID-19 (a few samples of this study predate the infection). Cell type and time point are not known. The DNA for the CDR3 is TGCAGTGCTAGTCTCCCGGGGTCTACCTACGAGCAGTACTTC. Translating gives CSASLPGSTYEQYF.